Following are 5 T cell receptor beta chains from one sample sequenced in a study of glioma-infiltrating T cells after dendritic cell vaccination. Method: immunoSEQ multiplex PCR; TCRdb's copy keeps in-frame clones and lacks some. The sample records roughly 56,000 clones, around 85% being singletons. As to time point: after dendritic cell vaccination, including at tumor progression/relapse. This material consisted of blood, taken after dendritic cell vaccination. Every receptor here comes from a human donor with glioblastoma.

The V gene is TRBV28, the J gene TRBJ1-5; TRBD1 agrees at 9 bases. The CDR3 sequence is 15 residues long. V was pared by 10 bases and J by 3 bases, with 10 bases of the junction left unmatched. Germline CDR1 and CDR2: MDHEN and SYDVKM. The CDR3, as DNA: TGTGCCATAAGACAGGGGGTTATCGACAATCAGCCCCAGCATTTT. This codes for CAIRQGVIDNQPQHF.

The CDR3 here is CASSLDRVDSPLHF. The CDR3 nucleotides are TGTGCCAGCAGCTTAGACAGGGTCGATTCACCCCTCCACTTT. V usage is TRBV11-2 and J usage is TRBJ1-6, with D maybe TRBD1 (5 bases). V dropped 0 bases and J dropped 8 bases, with 8 bases sitting between them. The CDR3 has 14 amino acids. The germline CDR1 and CDR2 sequences are SGHAT and FQNNGV.

The chain joins TRBV5-4 to TRBJ1-1, with D unclear. The V gene lost 0 bases and the J gene lost 2 bases, with 11 bases spanning the gap. The CDR3 totals 15 residues. The V gene's germline CDR1 is SGHNT and CDR2 YYREEE (reference sequence). For the CDR3, the DNA is TGTGCCAGCAGCTTGGCCCCCCAACTAAACACTGAAGCTTTCTTT. Protein sequence: CASSLAPQLNTEAFF.

This chain connects TRBV19 to TRBJ2-7; 7 bases map to TRBD1. The CDR3 has 13 residues. The J segment lost 7 bases and the V segment lost 3 bases, leaving 6 bases of the junction unmatched. Germline lookup yields CDR1 LNHDA and CDR2 SQIVND (reference sequence). CDR3 in DNA: TGTGCCAGTAGTATGGGACAGTTTCTGGAGCAGTACTTC. Encoded protein: CASSMGQFLEQYF.

The rearrangement uses TRBV14 and TRBJ2-3; perhaps TRBD2 as D (7 bases). The CDR3 is 13 amino acids. Germline CDR1 and CDR2: SGHDN and FVKESK. V was trimmed by 0 bases and J by 13 bases, leaving 14 bases between them. The CDR3 spells CASSQDLGGREYF. CDR3 nucleotide sequence: TGTGCCAGCAGCCAAGATCTGGGGGGGCGGGAGTATTTT.